This T cell receptor beta chain originates from a study of cytomegalovirus exposure and HLA in healthy donors. General study findings and limits: TCR beta chains numbering some 160 were designated cytomegalovirus-associated.

To note about this clone: Its specificity is unknown.

Germline V gene sequence: CDR1 SGHAT, CDR2 FQNNGV. V lost 5 bases to trimming and J lost 3 bases, with 10 bases between them. This CDR3 region has 14 residues. The method was immunoSEQ multiplex PCR; TCRdb's version includes in-frame clones alone and lacks a portion of them. The profile shows 71,000 or so clones, roughly 93% of them singletons. The receptor was derived from a woman under 30 in good health and CMV-seronegative. This chain links TRBV11-2 with TRBJ1-4; TRBD1 is a possible D gene (6 bases). Sequenced: PBMCs. Here the CDR3 DNA reads TGTGCCAGCAGCCAGGGGTTTTCTAATGAAAAACTGTTTTTT. Translation: CASSQGFSNEKLFF.